The present T cell receptor beta chain was sequenced within a study of blood T cell repertoires in COVID-19. Looking at the study overall: Acute and convalescent COVID-19 samples came from the United States, Italy and Spain. PBMCs, B-cell-depleted T cells, or T cells provided the cDNA or gDNA that made up the material.

Here immunoSEQ multiplex PCR was the method, and the copy in TCRdb shows in-frame clones only, minus some. The table lists roughly 110,000 clones, 65% to 85% of them singletons. This clone was seen only once. After removal of 3 bases from V and 2 bases from J, the junction contained 2 bases not matched to a gene. The CDR3 contains 15 residues. From germline, CDR1 is MNHNS and CDR2 SASEGT. This chain connects TRBV6-1 to TRBJ2-3, with TRBD2 identical over 10 bases. Sequences were obtained from peripheral blood. The TCR was taken from a woman in her seventies with acute or convalescent COVID-19. The CDR3 spells CASSETSGFTDTQYF. CDR3 in DNA: TGTGCCAGCAGTGAGACTAGCGGGTTCACAGATACGCAGTATTTT.